This T cell receptor beta chain emerged from a study of a mutant IDH1 vaccine in newly diagnosed glioma. Concerning this clone itself: Antigen unknown.

TCRdb's table, derived via immunoSEQ multiplex PCR, lists solely in-frame clones and lacks some. Of roughly 32,000 clones listed, around 83% were seen once; the top ten hold approximately 7.1%. The sample's time point: week 35, safety follow-up. Every single dose of the vaccine, 300 ug of mutant IDH1 20-mer peptide, came with topical imiquimod. Each tumor in the donors was a new WHO grade 3 or 4 astrocytoma, IDH1-mutant and ATRX-lost. V trimming: 4 bases; J trimming: 5 bases; junction bases outside the gene matches: 9. Germline assignment: CDR1 SGDLS and CDR2 YYNGEE. This CDR3 contains 15 residues. The gene calls are TRBV9 and TRBJ2-5, with TRBD2 matching over 9 bases. Sequencing used PBMCs, obtained from a glioma patient whose treatment included an IDH1 peptide vaccine. The clonotype originates from a woman aged 18 to 35 with glioma. CDR3 in DNA: TGTGCCAGCAGCCCCTTAGCGGGAGCACAGGAGACCCAGTACTTC. It yields the protein CASSPLAGAQETQYF.